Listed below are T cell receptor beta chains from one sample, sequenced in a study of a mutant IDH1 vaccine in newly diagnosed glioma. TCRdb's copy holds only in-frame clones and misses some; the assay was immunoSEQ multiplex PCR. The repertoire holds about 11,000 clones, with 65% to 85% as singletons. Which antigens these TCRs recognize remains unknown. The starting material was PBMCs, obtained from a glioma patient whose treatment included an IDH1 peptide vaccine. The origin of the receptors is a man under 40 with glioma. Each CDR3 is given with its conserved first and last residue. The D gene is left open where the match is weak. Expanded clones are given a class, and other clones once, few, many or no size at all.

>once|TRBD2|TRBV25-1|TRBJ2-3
TGTGCCAGCAGGAGGACTAGCGGGAAGACAACTAGCACAGATACGCAGTATTTT
CASRRTSGKTTSTDTQYF
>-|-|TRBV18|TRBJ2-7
TGTGCCAGCTCACCAGGGAGCGGACCCTACGAGCAGTACTTC
CASSPGSGPYEQYF
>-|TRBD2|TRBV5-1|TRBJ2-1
TGCGCCAGCAGCTGGGGGACTAGCGGGAGGGATGAGCAGTTCTTC
CASSWGTSGRDEQFF
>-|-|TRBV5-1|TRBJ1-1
TGCGCCAGCAGCGTCCTACAGGGAGAAACTGAAGCTTTCTTT
CASSVLQGETEAFF
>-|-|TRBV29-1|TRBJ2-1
TGCAGCGTTGAAGACAAGCAGGAAGAGCAGTTCTTC
CSVEDKQEEQFF
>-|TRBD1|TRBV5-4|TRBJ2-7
TGTGCCAGCAGCTCTGCCGCGACAGGGCTGTTCGAGCAGTACTTC
CASSSAATGLFEQYF
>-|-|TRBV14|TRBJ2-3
TGTGCCAGCAGCCCCCATAAAGATACGCAGTATTTT
CASSPHKDTQYF
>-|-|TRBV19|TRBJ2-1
TGTGCCAGTAGTACCCGACTACTCTCCTACAATGAGCAGTTCTTC
CASSTRLLSYNEQFF
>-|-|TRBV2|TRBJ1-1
TGTGCCAGCAGAGCGGGAGGCTTCGACACTGAAGCTTTCTTT
CASRAGGFDTEAFF
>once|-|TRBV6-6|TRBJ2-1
TGTGCCAGCAGTTACTCCGGGGGCCGGTCCTACAATGAGCAGTTCTTC
CASSYSGGRSYNEQFF
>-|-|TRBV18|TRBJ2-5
TGTGCCAGCTCACCCCAACAAGAGACCCAGTACTTC
CASSPQQETQYF
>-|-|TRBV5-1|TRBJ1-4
TGCGCCAGCAGCTCGTCGGCCGGGGCAATGAATGAAAAACTGTTTTTT
CASSSSAGAMNEKLFF
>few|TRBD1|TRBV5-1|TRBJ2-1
TGCGCCAGCAGCGCCACAGGGGACATCTACAATGAGCAGTTCTTC
CASSATGDIYNEQFF
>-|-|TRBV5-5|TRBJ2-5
TGTGCCAGCAGCGGAGACTACGCTCGAAAGACCCAGTACTTC
CASSGDYARKTQYF
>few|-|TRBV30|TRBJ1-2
TGTGCCTGGAGTCTTAATCTAGTGGGGGACGGCTACACCTTC
CAWSLNLVGDGYTF
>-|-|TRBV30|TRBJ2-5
TGTGCCTGGAGTCGAGGGACACTGGGTGTGGAGACCCAGTACTTC
CAWSRGTLGVETQYF
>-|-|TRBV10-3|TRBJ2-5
TGTGCCATCAGCGACCGGGACGGCAACCAAGAGACCCAGTACTTC
CAISDRDGNQETQYF
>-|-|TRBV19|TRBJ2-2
TGTGCCAGTGCTTTTAGGGTCGCCGGGGAGCTGTTTTTT
CASAFRVAGELFF
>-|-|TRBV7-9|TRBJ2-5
TGTGCCAGCAGCCCTAGGTATGGGGGCCAAGAGACCCAGTACTTC
CASSPRYGGQETQYF
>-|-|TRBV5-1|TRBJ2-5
TGCGCCAGCAGCCTAGATGGGGAGACCCAGTACTTC
CASSLDGETQYF
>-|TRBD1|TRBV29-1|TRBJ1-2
TGCAGCGTTGGGGGGGGGACAGGGGGTTCTGGCGGCTACACCTTC
CSVGGGTGGSGGYTF
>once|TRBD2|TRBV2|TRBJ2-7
TGTGCCAGCAGTGAACCACGATCTAGCGGGAGGTACGAGCAGTACTTC
CASSEPRSSGRYEQYF
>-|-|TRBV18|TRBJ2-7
TGTGCCAGCTCACCCTCGCGGGATTCCTACGAGCAGTACTTC
CASSPSRDSYEQYF
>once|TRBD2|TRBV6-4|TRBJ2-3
TGTGCCAGCAGTGCTGGAGCGGGAGGGACAGATACGCAGTATTTT
CASSAGAGGTDTQYF
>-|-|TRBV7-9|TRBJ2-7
TGTGCCAGCAGCTTAGGGACAGAAGGCGGGCAGTACTTC
CASSLGTEGGQYF
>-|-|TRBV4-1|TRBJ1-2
TGCGCCAGCAGCCAAGATCGAGCGGGGGACTATGGCTACACCTTC
CASSQDRAGDYGYTF
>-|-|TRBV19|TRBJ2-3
TGTGCCAGTAGCCGACAGGACCGCACAGATACGCAGTATTTT
CASSRQDRTDTQYF
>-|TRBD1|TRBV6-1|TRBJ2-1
TGTGCCAGCAGTCCTAGGACAGGGTACCATGAGCAGTTCTTC
CASSPRTGYHEQFF
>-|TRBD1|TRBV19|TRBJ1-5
TGTGCCACCTCAAGGGGAGGAGGGGGCGGCCAGCCCCAGCATTTT
CATSRGGGGGQPQHF
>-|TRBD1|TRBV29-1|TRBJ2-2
TGCAGCGGGACAGGGACTGGCACCGGGGAGCTGTTTTTT
CSGTGTGTGELFF
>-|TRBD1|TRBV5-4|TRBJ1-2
TGTGCCAGCAGCTGGCGGGGACAGGATGGCTACACCTTC
CASSWRGQDGYTF
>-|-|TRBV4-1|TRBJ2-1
TGCGCCAGCAGCCACAGGGAGATAGGCTACAATGAGCAGTTCTTC
CASSHREIGYNEQFF
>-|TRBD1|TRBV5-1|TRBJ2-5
TGCGCCAGCAGCTTGGGACAGGGGGAGACCCAGTACTTC
CASSLGQGETQYF
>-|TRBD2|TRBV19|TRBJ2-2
TGTGCCAGTAGGGCTAGCGGGAGGGTTACCACCGGGGAGCTGTTTTTT
CASRASGRVTTGELFF
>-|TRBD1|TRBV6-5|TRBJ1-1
TGTGCCAGCAGCCCCGGACAGGGGGCTTACACTGAAGCTTTCTTT
CASSPGQGAYTEAFF
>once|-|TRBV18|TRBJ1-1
TGTGCCAGCTCACCACCGTCAGGAAGGAACACTGAAGCTTTCTTT
CASSPPSGRNTEAFF
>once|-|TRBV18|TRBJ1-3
TGTGCCAGCTCAGGCAGCTTATCTGGAAACACCATATATTTT
CASSGSLSGNTIYF
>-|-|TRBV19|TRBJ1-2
TGTGCCAGTAGTATTATGGGACTAGGGGGCTATGGCTACACCTTC
CASSIMGLGGYGYTF